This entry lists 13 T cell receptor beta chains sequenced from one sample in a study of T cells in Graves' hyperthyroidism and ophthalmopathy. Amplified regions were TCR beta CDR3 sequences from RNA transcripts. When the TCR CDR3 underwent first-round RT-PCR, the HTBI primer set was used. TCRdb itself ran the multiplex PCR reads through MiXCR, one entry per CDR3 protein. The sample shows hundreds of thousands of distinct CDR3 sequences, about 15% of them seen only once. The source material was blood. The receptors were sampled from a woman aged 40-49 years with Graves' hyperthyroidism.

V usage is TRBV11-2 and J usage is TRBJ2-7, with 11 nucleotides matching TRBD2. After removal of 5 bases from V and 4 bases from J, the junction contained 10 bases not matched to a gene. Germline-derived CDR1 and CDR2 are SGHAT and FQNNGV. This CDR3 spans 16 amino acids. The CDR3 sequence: CASSQTTSGKSYEQYF. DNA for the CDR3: TGTGCCAGCAGCCAAACGACTAGCGGGAAGTCGTACGAGCAGTACTTC.

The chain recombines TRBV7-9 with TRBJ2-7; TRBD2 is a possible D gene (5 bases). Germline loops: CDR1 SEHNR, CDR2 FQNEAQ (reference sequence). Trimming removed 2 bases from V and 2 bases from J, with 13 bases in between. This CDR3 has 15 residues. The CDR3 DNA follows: TGTGCCAGCAGCTTAAGAAGCGGAGAGACCTACGAGCAGTACTTC. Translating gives CASSLRSGETYEQYF.

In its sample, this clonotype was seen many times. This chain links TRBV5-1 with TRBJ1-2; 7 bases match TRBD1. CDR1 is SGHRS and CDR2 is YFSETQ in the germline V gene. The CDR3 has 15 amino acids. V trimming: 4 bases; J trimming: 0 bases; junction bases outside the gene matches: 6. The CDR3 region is CASSLTGDANYGYTF. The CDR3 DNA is TGCGCCAGCAGCCTTACAGGGGATGCTAACTATGGCTACACCTTC.

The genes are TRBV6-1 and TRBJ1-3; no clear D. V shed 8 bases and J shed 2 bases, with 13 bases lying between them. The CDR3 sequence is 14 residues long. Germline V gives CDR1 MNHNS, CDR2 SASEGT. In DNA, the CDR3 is TGTGCCAGCTCTCTGAAGGGTGCTGGAAACACCATATATTTT. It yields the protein CASSLKGAGNTIYF.

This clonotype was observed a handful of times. The CDR3 DNA is TGTGCCAGCAGTCCTGACAGGACGGGCAATTCACCCCTCCACTTT. Its protein is CASSPDRTGNSPLHF. V gene TRBV2 combines with J gene TRBJ1-6, with D maybe TRBD1 (6 bases). There are 15 residues in the CDR3. V lost 5 bases, J lost 7 bases, and 15 bases lay in between. Germline loops: CDR1 SNHLY, CDR2 FYNNEI.

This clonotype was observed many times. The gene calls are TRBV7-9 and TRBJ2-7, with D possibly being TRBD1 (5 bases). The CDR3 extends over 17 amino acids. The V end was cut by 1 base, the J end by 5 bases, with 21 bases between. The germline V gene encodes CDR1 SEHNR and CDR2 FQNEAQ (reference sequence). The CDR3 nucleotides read TGTGCCAGCAGCTTAGGGCTAACCCCGACAGTTGCAGACGAGCAGTACTTC. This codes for CASSLGLTPTVADEQYF.

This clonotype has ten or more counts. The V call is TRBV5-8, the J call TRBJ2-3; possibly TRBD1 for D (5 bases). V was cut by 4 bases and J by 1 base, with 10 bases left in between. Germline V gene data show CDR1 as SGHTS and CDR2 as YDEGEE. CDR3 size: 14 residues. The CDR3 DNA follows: TGTGCCAGCAGCAGGGGTTGGGGCACAGATACGCAGTATTTT. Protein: CASSRGWGTDTQYF.

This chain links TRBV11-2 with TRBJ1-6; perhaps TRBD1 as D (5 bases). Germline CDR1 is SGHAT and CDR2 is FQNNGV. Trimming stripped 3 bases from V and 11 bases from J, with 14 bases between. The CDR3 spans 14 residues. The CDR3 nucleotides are TGTGCCAGCAGCTTCGGCAGGGACGGTACACCCCTCCACTTT. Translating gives CASSFGRDGTPLHF.

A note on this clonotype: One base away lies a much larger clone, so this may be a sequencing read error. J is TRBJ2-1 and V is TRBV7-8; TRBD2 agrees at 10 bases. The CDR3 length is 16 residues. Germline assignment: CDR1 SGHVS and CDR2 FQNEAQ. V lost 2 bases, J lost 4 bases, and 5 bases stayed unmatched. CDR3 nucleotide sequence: TGTGCCAGCAGCTTAAAGGGACTAGCGAGATACAATGAGCAGTTCTTC. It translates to CASSLKGLARYNEQFF.

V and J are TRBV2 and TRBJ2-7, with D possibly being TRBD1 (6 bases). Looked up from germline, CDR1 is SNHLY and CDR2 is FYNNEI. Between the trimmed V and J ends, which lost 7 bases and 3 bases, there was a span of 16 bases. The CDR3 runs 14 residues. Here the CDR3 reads CASNAGVSNYEQYF. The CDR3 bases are TGTGCCAGCAACGCAGGGGTCTCCAACTACGAGCAGTACTTC.

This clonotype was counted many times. CDR3 in DNA: TGTGCCAGCAGGCCCATGGCAGCGGGAGAAGACTACAATGAGCAGTTCTTC. Translated: CASRPMAAGEDYNEQFF. The chain has TRBV28 and TRBJ2-1; 8 bases are shared with TRBD2. V lost 6 bases, J lost 3 bases, and 13 bases stayed unmatched. The CDR3 sequence is 17 residues long. Germline V gives CDR1 MDHEN, CDR2 SYDVKM.

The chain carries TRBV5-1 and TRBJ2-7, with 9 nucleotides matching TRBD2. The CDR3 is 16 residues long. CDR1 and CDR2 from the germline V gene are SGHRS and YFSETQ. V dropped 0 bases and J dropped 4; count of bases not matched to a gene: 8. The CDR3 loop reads CASSLGGSGSMYEQYF. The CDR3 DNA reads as TGCGCCAGCAGCTTGGGGGGTAGCGGGAGTATGTACGAGCAGTACTTC.

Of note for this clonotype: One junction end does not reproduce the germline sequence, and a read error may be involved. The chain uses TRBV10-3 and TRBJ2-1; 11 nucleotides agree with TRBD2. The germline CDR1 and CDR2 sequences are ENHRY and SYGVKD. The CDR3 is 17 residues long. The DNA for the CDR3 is TGTGCCATCAATGAGTCCCTAGCGGGAGGCCTAGGCAATGAGCAGTTCTTC. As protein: CAINESLAGGLGNEQFF.